The 28 T cell receptor beta chains listed next were all sequenced from one sample in a study of blood T cell repertoires in COVID-19 (dated by TCRdb to about 2020). Library prep was done by the immunoSEQ multiplex PCR assay. Here the immuneACCESS table is served through TCRdb, limited to in-frame sequences with V and J called. Missing clones are a known gap in these copies; in checked studies unresolved V genes cover under half, and the rest lacks a known reason. The sample records approximately 300,000 clones, around 89% of which are singletons. More than 0.75% of the sample goes to the ten largest clones. Source material: peripheral blood. All receptors derive from a man aged 25-45 years with acute or convalescent COVID-19.

This chain uses TRBV19 with TRBJ1-4; D is undetermined. V lost 8 bases to trimming and J lost 8 bases, with 18 bases between them. The CDR3 has 14 residues. Germline V gene data show CDR1 as LNHDA and CDR2 as SQIVND (reference sequence). The CDR3 coding sequence is TGTGCCAGTGGGCCGGGGTCCTCCAACGAAAAACTGTTTTTT. It specifies CASGPGSSNEKLFF.

The rearrangement links TRBV11-2 to TRBJ2-5, with D uncertain. Trimming took 1 base from V and 3 from J, leaving 9 bases between them. The CDR3 length is 14 residues. Germline CDR1 is SGHAT and CDR2 is FQNNGV. As DNA, the CDR3 is TGTGCCAGCAGCTTAGTCCTCTTAGAAGAGACCCAGTACTTC. The encoded protein is CASSLVLLEETQYF.

The rearrangement joins TRBV5-8 to TRBJ1-5; D not resolved. The CDR3 totals 15 residues. Germline CDR1 and CDR2: SGHTS and YDEGEE. Trimming stripped 0 bases from V and 4 bases from J, with 11 bases between. CDR3 in DNA: TGTGCCAGCAGCTTGGGAACAGCGGCGAATCAGCCCCAGCATTTT. Its protein is CASSLGTAANQPQHF.

A few counts support this clone. The chain carries TRBV11-2 and TRBJ1-6, with 9 bases identical to TRBD1. V lost 5 bases and J lost 0; bases outside the gene matches: 11. The CDR3 covers 19 residues. The germline V gene encodes CDR1 SGHAT and CDR2 FQNNGV. The CDR3 loop reads CASSPGQGSGLSYNSPLHF. The CDR3 nucleotides read TGTGCCAGCAGCCCAGGACAGGGGTCAGGTCTCTCCTATAATTCACCCCTCCACTTT.

V usage is TRBV6-6 and J usage is TRBJ1-6; D might be TRBD1 (6 bases). CDR3 length: 17 amino acids. Germline V gives CDR1 MNHNY, CDR2 SVGAGI (reference sequence). Trimming removed 5 bases from V and 0 bases from J, with 14 bases in between. The DNA of the CDR3 is TGTGCCAGCAGTCCACAGGGCCCGAGCTCCTATAATTCACCCCTCCACTTT. Its protein product is CASSPQGPSSYNSPLHF.

In this sample, this clone turned up a few times. The V gene is TRBV6-6, the J gene TRBJ2-7; 7 bases are a match to TRBD1. J gave up 1 base and V 6 bases, and 9 bases lay outside the gene matches. The CDR3 is 15 amino acids. Germline V gene lookup returns CDR1 MNHNY and CDR2 SVGAGI (reference sequence). In nucleotides, the CDR3 is TGTGCCAGCAGAAGCCGACAGGGACGGTCCTACGAGCAGTACTTC. Its translation: CASRSRQGRSYEQYF.

The V call is TRBV3-1 (or the pseudogene TRBV3-2), the J call TRBJ2-1; 7 bases fit TRBD2. V trimming: 4 bases; J trimming: 8 bases; junction bases outside the gene matches: 8. The germline V gene encodes CDR1 LGHDT and CDR2 YNNKEL (reference sequence). CDR3 length: 14 amino acids. The CDR3 reads CASSPTLRGDEQFF. The DNA of the CDR3 is TGTGCCAGCAGCCCCACCCTCCGGGGGGATGAGCAGTTCTTC.

Worth noting for this clone: This sample also contains other DNA sequences that code for the same CDR3. The chain recombines TRBV7-9 with TRBJ1-1; the D gene is possibly TRBD1 (5 bases). With 0 bases removed from V and 1 base from J, the gap between germline ends came to 9 bases. Germline values: CDR1 SEHNR, CDR2 FQNEAQ (reference sequence). This CDR3 has 15 amino acids. CDR3: CASSLAQGRNTEAFF. DNA of the CDR3: TGTGCCAGCAGCTTAGCGCAGGGCAGGAACACTGAAGCTTTCTTT.

V and J are TRBV29-1 and TRBJ2-2, with D maybe TRBD1 (6 bases). Trimming cost V 4 bases and J 1 base, with 10 bases left between them. Per germline, CDR1 SQVTM and CDR2 ANQGSEA. The length of the CDR3 is 14 residues. The CDR3 DNA reads TGCAGCGTTGCGGGACACCTGAACACCGGGGAGCTGTTTTTT. Encoded protein: CSVAGHLNTGELFF.

V is TRBV29-1 and J is TRBJ1-2; TRBD1 matches at 7 bases. The CDR3 length is 12 residues. Germline CDR1 reads SQVTM; CDR2 reads ANQGSEA. Trimming at V came to 3 bases and at J to 6 bases, leaving 4 bases not matched to a gene. The CDR3: CSVDRQGDGYTF. In DNA form, the CDR3 reads TGCAGCGTTGATCGCCAGGGGGATGGCTACACCTTC.

The chain recombines TRBV6-5 with TRBJ2-1; D uncertain. With 7 bases removed from V and 9 bases from J, the gap between germline ends came to 16 bases. CDR3 length: 13 residues. Germline CDR1 reads MNHEY; CDR2 reads SVGAGI. The DNA of the CDR3 is TGTGCCAGCATTACTCCCCTCGTCGGTGAGCAGTTCTTC. Translating it yields CASITPLVGEQFF.

In its sample, this clone was seen a few times. V usage is TRBV7-2 and J usage is TRBJ2-2; unclear D gene. Per germline, CDR1 SGHTA and CDR2 FQGNSA. CDR3 size: 15 residues. Trimming shortened V by 1 base and J by 4 bases, and 10 bases separated the two germline ends. CDR3: CASSLVYSITGELFF. CDR3 DNA: TGTGCCAGCAGCTTAGTTTACAGTATCACCGGGGAGCTGTTTTTT.

This chain joins TRBV19 and TRBJ1-5; TRBD1 aligns across 7 bases. The J segment lost 1 base and the V segment lost 5 bases, leaving 8 bases of the junction unmatched. The V gene's germline CDR1 is LNHDA and CDR2 SQIVND (reference sequence). The CDR3 spans 16 residues. The CDR3 spells CASSHGDRQSNQPQHF. CDR3 nucleotide sequence: TGTGCCAGTAGTCACGGGGACAGACAAAGCAATCAGCCCCAGCATTTT.

The chain employs TRBV9 and TRBJ2-7, with 8 bases identical to TRBD2. Germline CDR1 is SGDLS and CDR2 is YYNGEE. V trimming: 1 base; J trimming: 2 bases; junction bases outside the gene matches: 8. CDR3 size: 16 residues. Here the CDR3 DNA reads TGTGCCAGCAGCGTAAGCGGGACTAGTGACACCTACGAGCAGTACTTC. Translation: CASSVSGTSDTYEQYF.

V is TRBV7-6 and J is TRBJ2-1; 8 bases match TRBD2. The germline V gene encodes CDR1 SGHVS and CDR2 FNYEAQ. V dropped 1 base and J dropped 7; count of bases not matched to a gene: 6. This CDR3 region has 15 residues. The CDR3 nucleotides read TGTGCCAGCAGCTTAGATCGGGGGGGCAATAATGAGCAGTTCTTC. It encodes CASSLDRGGNNEQFF.

V usage is TRBV5-1 and J usage is TRBJ2-1; TRBD2 agrees at 7 bases. The CDR3 is 13 amino acids. J lost 13 bases, V lost 1 base, and 8 bases had no gene match. Germline values: CDR1 SGHRS, CDR2 YFSETQ. The CDR3 DNA reads as TGCGCCAGCAGCTTGAGTCTAGCGGAGATACAGTTCTTC. It is translated as CASSLSLAEIQFF.

The gene calls are TRBV6-1 and TRBJ2-1; 12 nucleotides match TRBD2. This CDR3 region has 16 residues. Looked up from germline, CDR1 is MNHNS and CDR2 is SASEGT. Germline trimming cut 3 bases from V and 2 bases from J; bases unmatched to any gene: 2. Here the CDR3 DNA reads TGTGCCAGCAGTGACCGACTAGCGGGAGCCTACAATGAGCAGTTCTTC. Protein product: CASSDRLAGAYNEQFF.

The chain is built from TRBV27 and TRBJ2-3; maybe TRBD2 (5 bases). Germline CDR1 is MNHEY and CDR2 is SMNVEV (reference sequence). Trimming took 4 bases from V and 2 from J, leaving 10 bases between them. The CDR3 extends over 14 amino acids. Here the CDR3 DNA reads TGTGCCAGCAGTTCCGGACTCGCCACAGATACGCAGTATTTT. Translating it yields CASSSGLATDTQYF.

V gene TRBV6-5 combines with J gene TRBJ1-2, with a tentative D call TRBD1 (5 bases). Germline V CDR1 and CDR2: MNHEY, SVGAGI. V shed 6 bases and J shed 5 bases, with 10 bases lying between them. CDR3 length equals 12 residues. Written as DNA, the CDR3 is TGTGCCAGCAGATGGGGGGGTTATGGCTACACCTTC. Translation gives CASRWGGYGYTF.

This sequence joins TRBV6-5 and TRBJ2-5, with 9 bases fitting TRBD2. Germline V lookup: CDR1 MNHEY, CDR2 SVGAGI. V shed 6 bases and J 3 bases; nucleotides not matched to a gene: 2. CDR3 length: 13 residues. CDR3 DNA sequence: TGTGCCAGCAGGCTAGCGGGGAAAGAGACCCAGTACTTC. Translating gives CASRLAGKETQYF.

The chain links TRBV5-6 to TRBJ1-6; D unclear. The germline V and J ends were trimmed by 3 bases and 9 bases, with 10 bases remaining between them. There are 13 residues in the CDR3. Germline CDR1 reads SGHDT; CDR2 reads YYEEEE. The CDR3 DNA reads as TGTGCCAGCAGCTCGATCCGGGGTTCACCCCTCCACTTT. It translates to CASSSIRGSPLHF.

The chain uses TRBV28 and TRBJ1-1, with TRBD1 as a possible D gene (5 bases). V was cut by 5 bases and J by 6 bases, with 16 bases left in between. The CDR3 is made up of 14 amino acids. Germline V gives CDR1 MDHEN, CDR2 SYDVKM. CDR3 in DNA: TGTGCCAGCAGTCTGAAGGGGATGTGGGCTGAAGCTTTCTTT. This translates into CASSLKGMWAEAFF.

This sequence joins TRBV9 and TRBJ2-1; tentative D call: TRBD2 (5 bases). The CDR3 is made up of 13 amino acids. Trimming removed 3 bases at V and 6 bases at J, with 10 bases between. Germline CDR1 SGDLS, CDR2 YYNGEE. CDR3: CASSEGSLNEQFF. CDR3 coding DNA: TGTGCCAGCAGCGAAGGGAGTCTCAATGAGCAGTTCTTC.

This chain links TRBV4-1 with TRBJ2-1, with D hard to call. In germline, CDR1 is MGHRA, CDR2 YSYEKL. The V end lost 3 bases, the J end lost 4 bases, and 10 bases lay between the germline ends. The CDR3 sequence is 14 residues long. CDR3 loop: CASSQQNRYNEQFF. The CDR3 nucleotides are TGCGCCAGCAGCCAGCAGAACAGATACAATGAGCAGTTCTTC.

J is TRBJ1-2 and V is TRBV5-1; no definite D call. CDR3 length: 13 residues. The germline CDR1 and CDR2 sequences are SGHRS and YFSETQ. V was cut by 1 base and J by 6 bases, with 10 bases left in between. The CDR3 DNA reads TGCGCCAGCAGCTTGACCCTCCAGGATGGCTACACCTTC. Its translation: CASSLTLQDGYTF.

This clone turned up a few times. The chain combines TRBV6-5 with TRBJ1-2, with D possibly matching TRBD1 (6 bases). Trimming took off 6 bases at V and 2 bases at J, with 10 bases between the two ends. The CDR3 runs 13 residues. Germline V lookup: CDR1 MNHEY, CDR2 SVGAGI. The CDR3 DNA reads as TGTGCCAGCAGATGGACAGAGAACTATGGCTACACCTTC. It encodes CASRWTENYGYTF.

This chain uses TRBV4-2 with TRBJ1-6, with D possibly TRBD1 on 6 matching bases. This CDR3 comprises 18 residues. Between the trimmed V and J ends, which lost 0 bases and 4 bases, there was a span of 16 bases. Germline CDR1 is LGHNA and CDR2 is YNFKEQ. CDR3 region: CASSQEGGASGYNSPLHF. DNA of the CDR3: TGTGCCAGCAGCCAAGAGGGGGGGGCTAGTGGATATAATTCACCCCTCCACTTT.

The chain is built from TRBV5-1 and TRBJ2-7; TRBD1 is a possible D gene (6 bases). This CDR3 region has 14 residues. V dropped 2 bases and J dropped 3 bases, with 12 bases sitting between them. Germline CDR1 SGHRS, CDR2 YFSETQ. The DNA of the CDR3 is TGCGCCAGCAGCTTTTTAGGACAGAACTACGAGCAGTACTTC. This translates into CASSFLGQNYEQYF.